This T cell receptor beta chain originates from a study of graft-versus-host responses after intestinal transplantation (dated by TCRdb to the early 2020s). As for the study more broadly: The transplants that recipients received were multivisceral, liver-intestinal, or isolated intestinal. Every recipient was given anti-thymocyte globulin induction, then maintenance tacrolimus and steroids for 2 to 4 years. After intestinal transplantation, graft-versus-host and host-versus-graft alloreactive T cell clones were followed in the graft, circulation and bone marrow using bulk TCR-beta CDR3 sequencing. Alloreactive clones were identified by sequencing pre-transplant mixed lymphocyte reaction products and comparing these products with unstimulated pre-transplant donor and recipient T cells. Of the roughly 24 intestinal transplant recipients enrolled in the cohort, one of whom was a retransplant, a few patients without pretransplant specimens were excluded. A peak of at least 4% donor T cells among recipient peripheral blood mononuclear cells was the definition used for donor T cell macrochimerism. Rather than going through the commercial service, samples from three later patients were sequenced in-house on an Illumina MiSeq and processed with MiXCR. Summary of the overall study and its limitations: GvH clones turned up in recipient bone marrow, with some appearing earlier in ileal mucosa or blood, a pattern consistent with an intestinal mucosal origin. Conclusions were limited by the relatively low number and heterogeneity of intestinal transplant patients. Peak levels of circulating GvH clones were associated with declines in HvG clones early after transplant. In the allografts of patients with donor T cell macrochimerism, GvH to HvG T cell clonal ratios were high.

The time point label for this specimen denotes: cells obtained before transplantation from donor or recipient. CD3+CD4+ and CD3+CD8+ populations were FACS-sorted from unstimulated pre-transplant donor and recipient cells taken from spleen or lymph nodes. This clone was picked up a small number of times. There is no known antigen for this receptor. No base-level quality is on record; no much larger clone is a single base apart. The CDR3 runs 16 amino acids, cysteine and phenylalanine included. The kept DNA is CDR3 alone, 48 bases in frame from the first base. At the junction V is shortened by 0 bases and J by 5 bases, with 15 bases in between. CDR1 and CDR2, per the germline V gene (reference sequence), are LNHNV and YYDKDF. Library construction relied on the immunoSEQ multiplex PCR assay. In most patients, genomic DNA was isolated using the Qiagen DNeasy Blood and Tissue Kit and sent frozen to Adaptive Biotechnologies for TCR sequencing. Adaptive Biotechnologies carried out high-throughput TCR-beta CDR3 sequencing of genomic DNA for most patients. The original methods were these. Adaptive's ImmunoSEQ software supplied the TCR sequencing data for about 18 patients, while MiXCR and VDJtools were used to process a few other patients. To correct CD4 versus CD8 sorting errors, any sequence found in both subsets at a frequency ratio below 5:1 was removed. CDR3 nucleotide sequences shared between donor and recipient were removed because the origin of such sequences could not be assigned. Alloreactive clones required at least 2-fold expansion over unstimulated cells and minimum CFSE-low frequency of 0.002% (template counts) or 0.001% (read counts). Clones were considered mappable if detected in sequenced pre-transplant spleen, lymph node, or MLR CFSE-low populations of the donor or recipient. The cumulative frequency of alloreactive clones was calculated as a percentage of all sequences, weighted by copy number. TCRdb limited this immuneACCESS table to in-frame rearrangements with V and J called. A share of clones is missing; checked studies link under half to unresolved V genes, and the rest is unexplained. The V and J calls and the clone size are those of that table, but D and trimming were determined from the DNA. In this sample the table shows around 70,000 clones, roughly 90% of which occur a single time. Roughly 2.6% of the sample belongs to the ten largest clones.

The chain was built from TRBV15 and TRBJ2-3, with TRBD2 tentatively as D gene (6 bases match). Sequencing was performed on unstimulated CD8+ T cells sorted from spleen or lymph node cells, taken before intestinal transplant. The receptor comes from a human donor who received an intestinal transplant. The CDR3 region reads CATSRERTTLVDTQYF. The bases read TGTGCCACCAGCAGAGAGAGGACTACTTTAGTAGATACGCAGTATTTT.